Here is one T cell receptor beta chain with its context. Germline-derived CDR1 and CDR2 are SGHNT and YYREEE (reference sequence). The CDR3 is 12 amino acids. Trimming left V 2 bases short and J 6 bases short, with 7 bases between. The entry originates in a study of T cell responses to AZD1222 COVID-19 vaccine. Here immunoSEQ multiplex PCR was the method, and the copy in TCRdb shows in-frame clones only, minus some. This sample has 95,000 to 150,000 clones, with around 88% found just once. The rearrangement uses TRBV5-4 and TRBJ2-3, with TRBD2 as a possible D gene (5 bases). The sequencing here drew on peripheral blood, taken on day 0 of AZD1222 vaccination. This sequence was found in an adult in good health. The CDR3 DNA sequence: TGTGCCAGCAGCTTTAGCGCTGATACGCAGTATTTT. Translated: CASSFSADTQYF. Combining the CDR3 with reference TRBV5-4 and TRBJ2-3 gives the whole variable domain ETGVTQSPTHLIKTRGQQVTLRCSSQSGHNTVSWYQQALGQGPQFIFQYYREEENGRGNFPPRFSGLQFPNYSSELNVNALELDDSALYLCASSFSADTQYFGPGTRLTVL.